What follows describes a single TCR beta chain. Its cognate antigen is unknown. The CDR3 covers 12 residues. The germline CDR1 and CDR2 sequences are SQVTM and ANQGSEA. The data were obtained in a study of cytomegalovirus exposure and HLA in healthy donors. Whole-study findings and limits: Per published accounts, TCR beta sequences correctly predicted the HLA-A and HLA-B alleles of most subjects. In an earlier analysis, most TCR beta V segments were productive about 87% or about 30% of the time. In vitro checks showed that three CMV-associated chains really do target CMV antigens. What a later analysis showed was that several of the most significant clusters appeared linked to common viral pathogens.

A multiplex PCR was run with 60 Vbeta primers and 13 Jbeta primers. The repertoire was sequenced with immunoSEQ multiplex PCR; TCRdb's copy has only in-frame clones and lacks some. The sample carries 95,000 to 150,000 clones, 50% to 75% recorded once. This receptor was obtained from a woman between 35 and 50 years old in good health and CMV-seropositive. Sequenced material: PBMCs. The chain uses TRBV29-1 and TRBJ2-5; the D gene is possibly TRBD2 (6 bases). The DNA end is more similar to TRBJ2-7, so the J call may be wrong. The CDR3 region is CSAGLSSYEQYF. CDR3 bases: TGCAGCGCGGGACTGAGCTCCTACGAGCAGTACTTC.